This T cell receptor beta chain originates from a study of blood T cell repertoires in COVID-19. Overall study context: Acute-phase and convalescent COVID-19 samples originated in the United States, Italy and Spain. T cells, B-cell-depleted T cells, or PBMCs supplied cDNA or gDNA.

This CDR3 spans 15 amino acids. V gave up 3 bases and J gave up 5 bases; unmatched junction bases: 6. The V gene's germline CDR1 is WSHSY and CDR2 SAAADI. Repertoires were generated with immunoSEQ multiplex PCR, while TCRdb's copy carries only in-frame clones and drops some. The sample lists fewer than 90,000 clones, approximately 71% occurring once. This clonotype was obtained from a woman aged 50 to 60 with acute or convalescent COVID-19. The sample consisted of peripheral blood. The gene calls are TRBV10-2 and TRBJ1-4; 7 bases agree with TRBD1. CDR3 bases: TGCGCCAGCAGTGAAAGCAGGGGGAGAAATGAAAAACTGTTTTTT. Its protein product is CASSESRGRNEKLFF.